The clone carrying this T cell receptor beta chain was detected only a few times. The source of the sample is a study of T cell responses to AZD1222 COVID-19 vaccine. Repertoires were generated with immunoSEQ multiplex PCR, while TCRdb's copy carries only in-frame clones and drops some. The data contain about 110,000 clones, roughly 87% of them singletons. Germline assignment: CDR1 MNHEY and CDR2 SVGAGI. This CDR3 contains 16 residues. Trimming removed 0 bases from V and 2 bases from J; junction bases left unmatched: 7. This receptor was identified in an adult in good health. This chain connects TRBV6-5 to TRBJ2-7; 7 bases agree with TRBD1. Sequences were derived from peripheral blood, sampled on day 0 of AZD1222 vaccination. DNA of the CDR3: TGTGCCAGCAGTTACTCTTGGGACAGTGGGGCCTACGAGCAGTACTTC. Its translation: CASSYSWDSGAYEQYF.